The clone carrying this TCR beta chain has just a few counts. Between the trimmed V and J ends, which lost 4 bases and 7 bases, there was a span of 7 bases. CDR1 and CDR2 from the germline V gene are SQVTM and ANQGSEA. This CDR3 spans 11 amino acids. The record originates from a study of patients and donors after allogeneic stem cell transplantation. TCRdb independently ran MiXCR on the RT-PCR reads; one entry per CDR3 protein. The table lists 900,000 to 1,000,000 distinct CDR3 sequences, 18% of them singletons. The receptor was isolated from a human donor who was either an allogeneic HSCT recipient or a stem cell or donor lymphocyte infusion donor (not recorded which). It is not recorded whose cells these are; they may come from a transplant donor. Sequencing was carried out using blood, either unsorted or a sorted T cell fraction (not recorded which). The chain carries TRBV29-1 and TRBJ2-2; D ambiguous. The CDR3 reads CSVVKYGELFF. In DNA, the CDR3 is TGCAGCGTTGTAAAGTACGGGGAGCTGTTTTTT.